Listed here are 24 T cell receptor beta chains from one sample, sequenced in a study of Ad26.COV2.S vaccination and SARS-CoV-2 variants. TCRdb keeps only in-frame clones here, not all; method: immunoSEQ multiplex PCR. The sample has around 370,000 clones, approximately 90% seen once. This specimen consisted of peripheral blood, obtained after recovery from COVID-19. The receptors here all came from a human donor who had recovered from COVID-19.

The chain has TRBV5-6 and TRBJ1-1; D is unclear. With 3 bases removed from V and 7 bases from J, the gap between germline ends came to 10 bases. The CDR3 length is 12 residues. Germline CDR1 is SGHDT and CDR2 is YYEEEE. DNA of the CDR3: TGTGCCAGCAGCTCCTCGGATAATGAAGCTTTCTTT. It encodes CASSSSDNEAFF.

The chain recombines TRBV12-3 or TRBV12-4 with TRBJ1-2; TRBD1 agrees at 7 bases. The CDR3 has 12 residues. The V segment lost 5 bases and the J segment 7 bases; nucleotides outside the gene matches: 4. The chain's CDR3 is CASSRTGVGYTF. The DNA for the CDR3 is TGTGCCAGCAGTCGCACAGGGGTTGGCTACACCTTC.

The chain employs TRBV11-2 and TRBJ2-1; 7 bases align to TRBD2. This CDR3 comprises 15 residues. Trimming cost V 8 bases and J 8 bases; bases outside gene matches: 15. Germline values: CDR1 SGHAT, CDR2 FQNNGV. CDR3 amino acids: CASFGVQRGLYEQFF. CDR3 nucleotides: TGTGCCAGCTTCGGGGTCCAGCGGGGTCTCTATGAGCAGTTCTTC.

This chain uses TRBV6-2 or TRBV6-3 with TRBJ2-5; 7 nucleotides match TRBD1. V lost 0 bases to trimming and J lost 5 bases; unmatched junction nucleotides: 6. The CDR3 loop spans 15 amino acids. Germline V gives CDR1 MNHEY, CDR2 SVGEGT. The CDR3 sequence: CASSYSPMGQETQYF. The CDR3 region has the DNA TGTGCCAGCAGTTACTCGCCTATGGGACAGGAGACCCAGTACTTC.

The chain has TRBV6-6 and TRBJ1-3; 9 bases align to TRBD1. The trim removed 6 bases at V and 3 bases at J, leaving 9 bases unmatched. Germline V gives CDR1 MNHNY, CDR2 SVGAGI (reference sequence). This CDR3 is built from 16 residues. The CDR3 DNA sequence: TGTGCCAGCAGCCTCCGGGACAGGGTTGATGGAAACACCATATATTTT. Protein product: CASSLRDRVDGNTIYF.

This chain joins TRBV5-6 and TRBJ1-2; 9 bases map to TRBD1. In germline, CDR1 is SGHDT, CDR2 YYEEEE. The CDR3 contains 16 residues. Trimming cost V 4 bases and J 8 bases; bases outside gene matches: 15. DNA for the CDR3: TGTGCCAGCAGCGGGACCCATGGGACAGGGATATGGGGCTACACCTTC. This codes for CASSGTHGTGIWGYTF.

This sequence joins TRBV5-4 and TRBJ2-1; the D gene could be TRBD1 or TRBD2 (6 bases each). Germline V gene lookup returns CDR1 SGHNT and CDR2 YYREEE (reference sequence). The CDR3 has 16 residues. V was cut by 4 bases and J by 4 bases, with 18 bases left in between. The CDR3 DNA reads as TGTGCCAGCAGCGATCGGGGGCAGGGAACATACAATGAGCAGTTCTTC. It is translated as CASSDRGQGTYNEQFF. Using reference TRBV5-4 and TRBJ2-1 for the parts outside the CDR3, the full variable domain is ETGVTQSPTHLIKTRGQQVTLRCSSQSGHNTVSWYQQALGQGPQFIFQYYREEENGRGNFPPRFSGLQFPNYSSELNVNALELDDSALYLCASSDRGQGTYNEQFFGPGTRLTVL.

This chain joins TRBV5-8 and TRBJ2-1; maybe TRBD2 (6 bases). With 3 bases removed from V and 15 bases from J, the gap between germline ends came to 19 bases. The CDR3 sequence is 13 residues long. Germline-derived CDR1 and CDR2 are SGHTS and YDEGEE. The CDR3 loop is CASSSGDGLRLFF. The DNA of the CDR3 is TGTGCCAGCAGCTCGGGGGACGGCCTCCGACTGTTCTTC.

The rearrangement joins TRBV7-9 to TRBJ1-1; D is unresolved. Trimming took 0 bases from V and 1 from J, leaving 3 bases between them. CDR3 length: 13 residues. Germline V lookup: CDR1 SEHNR, CDR2 FQNEAQ (reference sequence). The CDR3 loop reads CASSLARNTEAFF. Written as DNA, the CDR3 is TGTGCCAGCAGCTTAGCTAGGAACACTGAAGCTTTCTTT.

For this clone: The same CDR3 also results from other DNA sequences found in this sample. CDR3 DNA: TGTGCCATCAGTGAGTCAAGGGGTGGCACAGATACGCAGTATTTT. Translated, it gives CAISESRGGTDTQYF. The V gene is TRBV10-3, the J gene TRBJ2-3; TRBD1 might be the D (5 bases). Germline CDR1 reads ENHRY; CDR2 reads SYGVKD. CDR3 length: 15 residues. V gave up 0 bases and J gave up 1 base, with 8 bases separating them.

The chain joins TRBV7-3 to TRBJ2-7, with 11 bases aligning to TRBD1. The junction had 9 bases not matched to a gene; V was cut back by 5 bases and J by 6 bases. Germline CDR1 is SGHTA and CDR2 is FQGTGA. The CDR3 is 15 amino acids. CDR3 in amino acids: CASSKGTGGSSEQYF. CDR3 bases: TGTGCCAGCAGCAAAGGGACAGGGGGAAGTAGCGAGCAGTACTTC.

This rearrangement joins TRBV7-8 to TRBJ1-2; tentative D call: TRBD1 (5 bases). Germline V gene data show CDR1 as SGHVS and CDR2 as FQNEAQ. V lost 5 bases, J lost 2 bases, and 12 bases lay in between. The CDR3 is 14 amino acids. CDR3 bases: TGTGCCAGCAGCGGGGGGGGGATCAACTATGGCTACACCTTC. This gives the protein CASSGGGINYGYTF.

J is TRBJ1-1 and V is TRBV12-3 or TRBV12-4; D not resolved. The CDR3 is 12 amino acids. V lost 5 bases and J lost 10, with 14 bases in between. The CDR3 coding sequence is TGTGCCAGCAGTCCCGCGGGTCTGATAGCTTTCTTT. This translates into CASSPAGLIAFF.

The V call is TRBV18, the J call TRBJ1-6; D unclear. The V gene lost 3 bases and the J gene lost 1 base, with 7 bases spanning the gap. CDR1 is KGHSH and CDR2 is LQKENI in the germline V gene. The CDR3 sequence is 15 residues long. The CDR3: CASSPAASYNSPLHF. The CDR3 nucleotides read TGTGCCAGCTCACCGGCGGCATCCTATAATTCACCCCTCCACTTT.

The chain joins TRBV6-5 to TRBJ1-5; D gene unclear. The CDR3 is 13 residues long. Trimming removed 5 bases at V and 8 bases at J, with 13 bases between. CDR1 and CDR2 from the germline V gene are MNHEY and SVGAGI. The CDR3 sequence is CASSRVYFEPQHF. The DNA for the CDR3 is TGTGCCAGCAGTCGTGTGTATTTCGAGCCCCAGCATTTT.

This chain links TRBV5-1 with TRBJ2-6; D may be TRBD1 (6 bases). The CDR3 is made up of 17 amino acids. Germline CDR1 reads SGHRS; CDR2 reads YFSETQ. Trimming took 4 bases from V and 1 from J, leaving 15 bases between them. The CDR3 spells CASSALRQVSGANVLTF. Written as DNA, the CDR3 is TGCGCCAGCAGCGCCCTCCGACAGGTTTCTGGGGCCAACGTCCTGACTTTC.

In its sample, this clone was seen once. The chain uses TRBV14 and TRBJ2-7, with D unresolved. The CDR3 is 13 amino acids. The germline gives CDR1 SGHDN, CDR2 FVKESK. V gave up 4 bases and J gave up 6 bases, with 13 bases separating them. This CDR3 is CASSRAPQREQYF. The CDR3 DNA is TGTGCCAGCAGCCGGGCCCCTCAACGCGAGCAGTACTTC.

The J gene is TRBJ2-2, the V gene TRBV27, with 12 bases fitting TRBD2. Germline loops: CDR1 MNHEY, CDR2 SMNVEV (reference sequence). V gave up 6 bases and J gave up 4 bases; unmatched junction bases: 3. The CDR3 is 15 residues long. The CDR3 sequence is CASRLAGGATGELFF. The CDR3, as DNA: TGTGCCAGCAGACTAGCGGGGGGTGCCACCGGGGAGCTGTTTTTT.

This rearrangement joins TRBV7-2 to TRBJ2-3; D is unresolved. V lost 2 bases and J 0 bases, leaving 12 bases between the germline ends. The CDR3 contains 16 residues. Germline CDR1 SGHTA, CDR2 FQGNSA. This CDR3 is CASSLRSRPSTDTQYF. Here the CDR3 DNA reads TGTGCCAGCAGCTTAAGATCTCGTCCTAGCACAGATACGCAGTATTTT.

Only one count was recorded for this clone. The rearrangement joins TRBV10-3 to TRBJ2-3; 8 bases agree with TRBD2. Germline V gene data show CDR1 as ENHRY and CDR2 as SYGVKD. V lost 3 bases, J lost 0 bases, and 2 bases stayed unmatched. The length of the CDR3 is 15 residues. CDR3 DNA: TGTGCCATCAGTGATTCTAGCGGGAGCACAGATACGCAGTATTTT. The encoded protein is CAISDSSGSTDTQYF.

The DNA for the CDR3 is TGTGCCAGCTCGGGGGTGGCCAGCACAGATACGCAGTATTTT. This encodes CASSGVASTDTQYF. The V and J genes are TRBV2 and TRBJ2-3, with D possibly TRBD2 on 6 matching bases. V was trimmed by 8 bases and J by 0 bases, leaving 12 bases between them. Germline V gene lookup returns CDR1 SNHLY and CDR2 FYNNEI. The CDR3 length is 14 residues.

This clone has only one observation. This rearrangement joins TRBV5-1 to TRBJ2-7, with D perhaps matching TRBD1 (6 bases). Germline assignment: CDR1 SGHRS and CDR2 YFSETQ. The CDR3 has 13 residues. V dropped 0 bases and J dropped 7 bases, with 11 bases sitting between them. The CDR3 DNA is TGCGCCAGCAGCTTGGACAGGGCGGAGGAGCAGTACTTC. This codes for CASSLDRAEEQYF.

The chain couples TRBV6-6 to TRBJ2-6, with 7 bases matching TRBD1. The V gene end was trimmed by 9 bases and the J gene end by 1 base; junction bases not matched to a gene: 9. Germline CDR1 is MNHNY and CDR2 is SVGAGI (reference sequence). The CDR3 is made up of 16 amino acids. CDR3 sequence reads: CASIRGQMSGANVLTF. CDR3 nucleotide sequence: TGTGCCAGTATACGGGGACAGATGTCTGGGGCCAACGTCCTGACTTTC.

V gene TRBV6-6 combines with J gene TRBJ2-5; no clear D. V lost 6 bases, J lost 5 bases, and 13 bases lay in between. The CDR3 sequence is 13 residues long. CDR1 is MNHNY and CDR2 is SVGAGI in the germline V gene (reference sequence). DNA for the CDR3: TGTGCCAGCAGCCGACAAGGCCCCGAGACCCAGTACTTC. Translating gives CASSRQGPETQYF.